This note documents a single T cell receptor beta chain sequence. Its antigen target is currently unknown. Base qualities are not at hand, and no much larger clone is one base apart. There are 13 amino acids in the CDR3, from cysteine to phenylalanine inclusive. The kept DNA is CDR3 alone, 39 bases in frame from the first base. The V and J ends are trimmed by 4 bases and 7 bases, leaving 11 bases between them. Sequences SQVTM (CDR1) and ANQGSEA (CDR2) are obtained from the germline V gene. These data originate in a study of T cell repertoires in cytomegalovirus infection (dated by TCRdb to the late 2010s). About the investigation overall: Donor HLA type was relevant to the analysis, as public TCR beta signatures indicated carriage of CMV infection together with the matching HLA type. Overall results and qualifications from the work: In both this cohort and an independent roughly 400-donor cohort, the cumulative frequency of public TCR beta family members distinguished carriers of CMV infection plus the relevant HLA type. The ex vivo response was dominated by HLA-C-restricted CMV-specific TCR beta clonotypes, which also provided the single most frequent clonotype in two of eight donors.

The sequencer was an Illumina HiSeq 1500. TCRdb's own reprocessing of the public reads used fastp at Q25 and MiXCR and kept productive beta chains. CDR3 protein duplicates are merged, each entry listing the most common genes and DNA. For this sample there are 290,000 or so distinct CDR3 sequences; around 25% appear just once. Together, the top ten hold 11% to 15% of the sample. This receptor was taken from a human donor in good health (CMV status not recorded). Some clones in this sample may be carry-over from other donors' samples. The chain is assembled from TRBV29-1 and TRBJ1-6; the D segment could be TRBD1, given 6 matching bases. The sequencing sample was made of PBMCs. The nucleotides are TGCAGCGTTGGGACAGATCAAAATTCACCCCTCCACTTT. It encodes CSVGTDQNSPLHF.